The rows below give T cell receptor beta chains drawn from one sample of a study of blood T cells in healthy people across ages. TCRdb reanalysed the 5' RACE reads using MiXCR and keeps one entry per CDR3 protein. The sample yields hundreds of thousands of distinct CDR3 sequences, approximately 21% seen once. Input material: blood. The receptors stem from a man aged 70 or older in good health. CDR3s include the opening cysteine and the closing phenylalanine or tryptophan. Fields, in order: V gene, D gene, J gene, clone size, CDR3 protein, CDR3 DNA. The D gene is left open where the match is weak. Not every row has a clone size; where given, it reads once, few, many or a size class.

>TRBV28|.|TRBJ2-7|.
CASSSGGIGYEQYF
TGTGCCAGCAGTTCGGGTGGGATCGGCTACGAGCAGTACTTC
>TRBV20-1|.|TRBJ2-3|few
CSARRAGGGADTQYF
TGCAGTGCCCGTAGGGCAGGGGGAGGTGCAGATACGCAGTATTTT
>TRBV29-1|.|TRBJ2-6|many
CSVELSSGANVLTF
TGCAGCGTTGAACTAAGCTCTGGGGCCAACGTCCTGACTTTC
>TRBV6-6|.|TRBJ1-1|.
CASRPGTYGTEAFF
TGTGCCAGCAGACCCGGGACTTATGGCACTGAAGCTTTCTTT
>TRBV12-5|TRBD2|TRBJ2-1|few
CASGLGLRGGRRDEQFF
TGTGCTAGTGGTTTGGGCCTCCGGGGCGGGAGGAGAGATGAGCAGTTCTTC
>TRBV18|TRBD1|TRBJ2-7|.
CASSGDSRPYEQYF
TGTGCCAGCTCAGGGGACAGTAGACCCTACGAGCAGTACTTC
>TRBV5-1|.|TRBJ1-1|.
CASSLDPGGGPNTEAFF
TGCGCCAGCAGCTTGGATCCGGGCGGGGGCCCGAACACTGAAGCTTTCTTT
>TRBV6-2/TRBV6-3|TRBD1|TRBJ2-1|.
CASSYSGGVEQFF
TGTGCCAGCAGTTACTCAGGGGGCGTTGAGCAGTTCTTC
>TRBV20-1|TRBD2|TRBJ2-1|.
CSARITSGNSYNEQFF
TGCAGTGCTAGAATAACTAGCGGGAACTCCTACAATGAGCAGTTCTTC
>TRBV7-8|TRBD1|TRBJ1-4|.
CASSLATGVNEKLFF
TGTGCCAGCAGCTTAGCGACAGGGGTGAATGAAAAACTGTTTTTT
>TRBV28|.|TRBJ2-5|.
CASGPGEETQYF
TGTGCCAGCGGCCCAGGCGAAGAGACCCAGTACTTC
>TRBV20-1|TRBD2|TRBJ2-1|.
CSARAQIAGLYNEQFF
TGCAGTGCTAGAGCCCAAATAGCGGGACTCTACAATGAGCAGTTCTTC
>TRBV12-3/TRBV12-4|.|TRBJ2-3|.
CATTRDTQYF
TGTGCCACGACCAGAGATACGCAGTATTTT
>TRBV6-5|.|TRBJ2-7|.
CASSYSTEQYF
TGTGCCAGCAGTTACTCGACCGAGCAGTACTTC
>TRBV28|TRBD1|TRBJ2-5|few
CASSRTGTVETQYF
TGTGCCAGCAGCAGAACCGGGACAGTGGAGACCCAGTACTTC
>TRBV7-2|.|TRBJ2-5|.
CASSLGSSWGTQYF
TGTGCCAGCAGCTTAGGGTCCAGCTGGGGGACCCAGTACTTC
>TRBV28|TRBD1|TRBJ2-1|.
CASTVLGQGRGYNEQFF
TGTGCCAGCACCGTTTTGGGACAGGGCAGAGGGTACAATGAGCAGTTCTTC
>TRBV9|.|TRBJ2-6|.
CASSIRDSGANVLTF
TGTGCCAGCAGCATAAGGGATTCTGGGGCCAACGTCCTGACTTTC
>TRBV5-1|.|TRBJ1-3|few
CASSKDASSGNTIYF
TGCGCCAGCAGCAAGGACGCGAGCTCTGGAAACACCATATATTTT
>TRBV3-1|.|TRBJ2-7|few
CASSQDPGANEQYF
TGTGCCAGCAGCCAAGACCCAGGGGCAAACGAGCAGTACTTC
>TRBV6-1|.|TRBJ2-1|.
CASSEGGPYNEQFF
TGTGCCAGCAGTGAGGGAGGCCCCTACAATGAGCAGTTCTTC
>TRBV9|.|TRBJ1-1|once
CASSSLPRQENAFF
TGTGCCAGCTCCTCCCTCCCGAGACAGGAAAATGCTTTCTTT
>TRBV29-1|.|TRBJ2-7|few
CSATSPGYEQYF
TGCAGCGCCACCAGCCCGGGGTACGAGCAGTACTTC
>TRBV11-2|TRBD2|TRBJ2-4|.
CASSFAGGFKNIQYF
TGTGCCAGCAGCTTTGCCGGGGGGTTCAAAAACATTCAGTACTTC
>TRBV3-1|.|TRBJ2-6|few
CASSSRGVGANVLTF
TGTGCCAGCAGCTCAAGGGGGGTAGGGGCCAACGTCCTGACTTTC
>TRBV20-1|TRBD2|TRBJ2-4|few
CSARDSRGGENIQYF
TGCAGTGCTAGAGATTCCCGGGGGGGCGAAAACATTCAGTACTTC
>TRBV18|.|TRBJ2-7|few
CAGSPPNSSSYEQYF
TGTGCCGGCTCACCACCGAACTCGAGCTCCTACGAGCAGTACTTC
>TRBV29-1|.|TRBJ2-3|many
CSVEPPPFTDTQYF
TGCAGCGTTGAACCCCCACCGTTCACAGATACGCAGTATTTT
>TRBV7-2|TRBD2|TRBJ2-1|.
CASSSPVRSGSYNEQFF
TGTGCCAGCAGCTCTCCGGTCCGTAGCGGGAGCTACAATGAGCAGTTCTTC
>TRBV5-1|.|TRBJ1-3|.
CASSAGHGNTIYF
TGCGCCAGCAGCGCGGGTCACGGAAACACCATATATTTT
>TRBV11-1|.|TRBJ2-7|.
CASSLSRGANYEQYF
TGTGCCAGCAGCTTATCCAGGGGGGCCAACTACGAGCAGTACTTC
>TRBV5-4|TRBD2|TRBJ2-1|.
CASSPTGGAGGYNEQFF
TGTGCCAGCAGCCCCACGGGGGGAGCGGGAGGTTACAATGAGCAGTTCTTC
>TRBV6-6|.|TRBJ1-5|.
CASSYPGNQPQHF
TGTGCCAGTAGTTACCCCGGCAATCAGCCCCAGCATTTT
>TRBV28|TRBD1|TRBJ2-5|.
CAVTGSVQETQYF
TGTGCCGTGACAGGGTCGGTCCAAGAGACCCAGTACTTC
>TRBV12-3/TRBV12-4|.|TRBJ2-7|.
CASSFVQDIPYEQYF
TGTGCCAGCAGTTTCGTTCAGGACATACCCTACGAGCAGTACTTC
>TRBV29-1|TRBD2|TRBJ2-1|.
CSVAGRAEGNEQFF
TGCAGCGTTGCCGGGAGGGCCGAGGGTAATGAGCAGTTCTTC
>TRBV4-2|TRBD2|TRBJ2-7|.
CASSQEVAREAYEQYF
TGTGCCAGCAGCCAAGAAGTCGCGCGGGAGGCCTACGAGCAGTACTTC
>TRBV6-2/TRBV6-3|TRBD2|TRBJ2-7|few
CASSYSRTSSNEQYF
TGTGCCAGCAGTTACTCGAGGACTAGCTCAAACGAGCAGTACTTC
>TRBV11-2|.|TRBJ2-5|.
CASSLGAQEAQYF
TGTGCCAGCAGCTTAGGAGCACAAGAGGCCCAGTACTTC
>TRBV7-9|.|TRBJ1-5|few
CASSGSGPQHF
TGTGCCAGCAGCGGCTCGGGACCCCAGCATTTT
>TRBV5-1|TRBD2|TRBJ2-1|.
CASSLPREAGNEQFF
TGCGCCAGCAGCTTGCCACGGGAGGCGGGCAATGAGCAGTTCTTC
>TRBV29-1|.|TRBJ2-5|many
CSVEKETQYF
TGCAGCGTTGAAAAAGAGACCCAGTACTTC
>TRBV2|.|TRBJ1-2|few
CASIPGLKNYGYTF
TGTGCCAGCATTCCGGGCCTCAAGAACTATGGCTACACCTTC
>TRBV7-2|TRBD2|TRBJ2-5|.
CASSLVAGGGETQYF
TGTGCCAGCAGCTTAGTAGCGGGAGGGGGGGAGACCCAGTACTTC
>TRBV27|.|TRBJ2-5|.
CASSSTHTQGTQYF
TGTGCCAGCAGTAGTACCCATACTCAAGGGACCCAGTACTTC
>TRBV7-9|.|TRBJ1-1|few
CASSLKSTEAFF
TGTGCCAGCAGCTTGAAGTCCACTGAAGCTTTCTTT
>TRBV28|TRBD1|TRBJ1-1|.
CASSTGTGSIDTEAFF
TGTGCCAGCAGCACCGGGACAGGGAGCATAGACACTGAAGCTTTCTTT